Sequencing of this T cell receptor (beta chain) was carried out in a study of CD8 T cells in ankylosing spondylitis. The study, taken as a whole, reports: It appeared that ankylosing spondylitis blood was characterized by a TCR beta motif of fewer than ten highly homologous variants.

MiXCR, applied by TCRdb to the 5' RACE reads, yields one record per CDR3 protein. The table includes approximately 540,000 distinct CDR3 sequences, more than 9.5% detected once. Per the germline V gene, CDR1 is SEHNR and CDR2 is FQNEAQ (reference sequence). This CDR3 region has 15 residues. Germline trimming cut 5 bases from V and 4 bases from J; bases unmatched to any gene: 6. Worth noting for this clonotype: Its antigen is undetermined.

The genes are TRBV7-9 and TRBJ2-1, with 9 bases lining up with TRBD2. The receptor's source is a male donor with ankylosing spondylitis. Sample: blood, either unsorted or a sorted T cell fraction (not recorded which). Here the CDR3 reads CASSERLAEYNEQFF. The CDR3 DNA follows: TGTGCCAGCAGCGAACGACTAGCGGAATACAATGAGCAGTTCTTC.